The subject of this entry is one TCR beta chain. TCRdb independently ran MiXCR on the PCR reads; one entry per CDR3 protein. The profile covers about half a million distinct CDR3 sequences, with roughly 26% appearing a single time and 0.7% to 0.9% taken by the ten largest. The sample comes from a study of molecular identifiers for immune sequencing clone quantification. The CDR3 has 15 residues. With V trimmed by 5 bases and J by 3 bases, 6 bases remained unmatched. Germline CDR1 is SNHLY and CDR2 is FYNNEI. V gene TRBV2 combines with J gene TRBJ2-2; 7 bases are a match to TRBD1. The source of this sequence is a human donor in good health. Some libraries in this study had Jurkat cell RNA spiked in. The sample was naive CD8+ T cells from blood, with Jurkat cell RNA spiked in. Described subset: FACS-sorted CD8+CD4-CCR7+CD45RA+ naive T cells. The CDR3 coding sequence is TGTGCCAGCAGTCCAACCGGGACAGACACCGGGGAGCTGTTTTTT. Amino acid sequence: CASSPTGTDTGELFF.